The 22 T cell receptor beta chains below were found in one sample sequenced in a study of T cell responses to AZD1222 COVID-19 vaccine. The repertoire was sequenced with immunoSEQ multiplex PCR; TCRdb's copy has only in-frame clones and lacks some. The sample lists 110,000 or so clones; about 88% were seen once. The sequencing here drew on peripheral blood, taken 28 days after the second AZD1222 dose. The receptors were gathered from an adult who received the AZD1222 COVID-19 vaccine.

This clone was detected only once. The V and J genes are TRBV12-3 or TRBV12-4 and TRBJ2-1, with 7 bases that match TRBD2. V was pared by 0 bases and J by 15 bases, with 8 bases of the junction left unmatched. The CDR3 is made up of 13 amino acids. CDR3 nucleotides: TGTGCCAGCAGTTTAGCTAGCGGGCGATCGGGGTTCTTC. This gives the protein CASSLASGRSGFF.

The rearrangement uses TRBV27 and TRBJ2-7; 7 bases line up with TRBD2. The germline gives CDR1 MNHEY, CDR2 SMNVEV (reference sequence). The CDR3 contains 14 residues. J was trimmed by 5 bases and V by 2 bases; bases with no gene match: 6. CDR3 in amino acids: CASSLVRLANEQYF. Here the CDR3 DNA reads TGTGCCAGCAGTTTAGTTCGACTAGCAAACGAGCAGTACTTC.

The chain employs TRBV3-1 (or the pseudogene TRBV3-2) and TRBJ2-1; D gene ambiguous. This CDR3 region has 16 residues. Germline CDR1 and CDR2: LGHDT and YNNKEL (reference sequence). Deletions cut 0 bases from V and 0 bases from J, with 9 bases between. This chain's CDR3 is CASSQEGRSSYNEQFF. As DNA, the CDR3 is TGTGCCAGCAGCCAAGAAGGGCGGTCCTCCTACAATGAGCAGTTCTTC.

The J gene is TRBJ1-2, the V gene TRBV7-9; 8 bases match TRBD1. This CDR3 has 13 amino acids. Unmatched junction bases numbered 7, after V lost 5 bases and J lost 8 bases. Germline-derived CDR1 and CDR2 are SEHNR and FQNEAQ (reference sequence). CDR3 amino acids: CASSATGVQGYTF. The CDR3 nucleotides read TGTGCCAGCAGCGCGACAGGGGTACAGGGCTACACCTTC.

The genes are TRBV28 and TRBJ1-5; the D gene is possibly TRBD1 (6 bases). The CDR3 is 16 residues long. CDR1 and CDR2 (germline): MDHEN, SYDVKM. Deletions cut 3 bases from V and 0 bases from J, with 12 bases between. The CDR3 DNA reads as TGTGCCAGCAGTTTGGGGCTCAGGGGTAGCAATCAGCCCCAGCATTTT. This gives the protein CASSLGLRGSNQPQHF. Together with reference TRBV28 and TRBJ1-5, the CDR3 gives the full variable domain: DVKVTQSSRYLVKRTGEKVFLECVQDMDHENMFWYRQDPGLGLRLIYFSYDVKMKEKGDIPEGYSVSREKKERFSLILESASTNQTSMYLCASSLGLRGSNQPQHFGDGTRLSIL.

The V call is TRBV7-6, the J call TRBJ1-5; 12 bases align to TRBD1. CDR3 size: 15 residues. After removal of 5 bases from V and 3 bases from J, the junction contained 2 bases not matched to a gene. Per germline, CDR1 SGHVS and CDR2 FNYEAQ. This chain's CDR3 is CASSAGQGANQPQHF. The CDR3 nucleotides read TGTGCCAGCAGCGCGGGACAGGGGGCCAATCAGCCCCAGCATTTT. Filled out from reference TRBV7-6 and TRBJ1-5, the complete variable domain reads GAGVSQSPRYKVTKRGQDVALRCDPISGHVSLYWYRQALGQGPEFLTYFNYEAQQDKSGLPNDRFSAERPEGSISTLTIQRTEQRDSAMYRCASSAGQGANQPQHFGDGTRLSIL.

V gene TRBV12-3 or TRBV12-4 combines with J gene TRBJ2-1, with D tentatively TRBD1 or TRBD2 (5 bases each). Trimming took off 8 bases at V and 9 bases at J, with 17 bases between the two ends. The CDR3 is 13 residues long. In DNA form, the CDR3 reads TGTGCCAGCCAGTACTATTCGAGGGGTGAGCAGTTCTTC. This encodes CASQYYSRGEQFF.

This clone turned up a few times. This rearrangement joins TRBV5-1 to TRBJ2-7, with TRBD1 matching over 7 bases. This CDR3 comprises 15 residues. Germline CDR1 and CDR2: SGHRS and YFSETQ. The ends lost 2 bases at V and 3 bases at J; junction bases unmatched: 8. CDR3 sequence: CASSFTAGGLYEQYF. The CDR3 DNA sequence: TGCGCCAGCAGCTTCACCGCAGGGGGTCTCTACGAGCAGTACTTC.

The V gene is TRBV18, the J gene TRBJ2-3; D possibly corresponds to TRBD2 (6 bases). The V end was cut by 0 bases, the J end by 0 bases, with 16 bases between. This CDR3 region has 18 residues. The germline V gene encodes CDR1 KGHSH and CDR2 LQKENI. The CDR3 loop reads CASSPPGLAYTSTDTQYF. Written as DNA, the CDR3 is TGTGCCAGCTCACCACCGGGGCTAGCGTACACTAGCACAGATACGCAGTATTTT.

In this sample, this clone turned up a few times. The gene calls are TRBV6-5 and TRBJ1-2, with D tentatively TRBD1 (6 bases). This CDR3 has 15 amino acids. CDR1 is MNHEY, CDR2 SVGAGI, per germline. V lost 2 bases and J 7 bases, leaving 17 bases between the germline ends. The CDR3 here is CASSYQSGAGSGYTF. In DNA, the CDR3 is TGTGCCAGCAGTTACCAGTCGGGGGCTGGGAGTGGCTACACCTTC.

In DNA, the CDR3 is TGTGCCAGCAGGTCCGGGACTAGCGGGAGAAGGGAGACCCAGTACTTC. Protein sequence: CASRSGTSGRRETQYF. V gene TRBV28 combines with J gene TRBJ2-5; 14 bases map to TRBD2. Germline V lookup: CDR1 MDHEN, CDR2 SYDVKM. V trimming: 6 bases; J trimming: 5 bases; junction bases outside the gene matches: 8. This CDR3 contains 16 residues. Supplemented by reference TRBV28 and TRBJ2-5, the full variable domain reads DVKVTQSSRYLVKRTGEKVFLECVQDMDHENMFWYRQDPGLGLRLIYFSYDVKMKEKGDIPEGYSVSREKKERFSLILESASTNQTSMYLCASRSGTSGRRETQYFGPGTRLLVL.

V usage is TRBV6-5 and J usage is TRBJ2-6; no reliable D call. The CDR3 length is 13 residues. Germline V gene lookup returns CDR1 MNHEY and CDR2 SVGAGI. V was trimmed by 10 bases and J by 4 bases, leaving 11 bases between them. CDR3 sequence reads: CAIGRSGANVLTF. Here the CDR3 DNA reads TGTGCCATCGGCCGTTCCGGGGCCAACGTCCTGACTTTC.

The J gene is TRBJ2-3, the V gene TRBV5-1; possibly TRBD2 for D (5 bases). Germline loops: CDR1 SGHRS, CDR2 YFSETQ. V gave up 4 bases and J gave up 0 bases, with 12 bases separating them. The length of the CDR3 is 15 residues. CDR3 region: CASSPAAGSTDTQYF. The CDR3 bases are TGCGCCAGCAGCCCAGCTGCGGGTAGCACAGATACGCAGTATTTT. Full variable domain (missing parts from reference TRBV5-1 and TRBJ2-3): KAGVTQTPRYLIKTRGQQVTLSCSPISGHRSVSWYQQTPGQGLQFLFEYFSETQRNKGNFPGRFSGRQFSNSRSEMNVSTLELGDSALYLCASSPAAGSTDTQYFGPGTRLTVL.

The V and J genes are TRBV21-1 and TRBJ2-1; the table's D gene call, TRBD2, was not cross checked with the DNA. TRBV21-1 is flagged as a pseudogene. This CDR3 has 14 residues. CDR3 residues: CALTMRGTYNEQFF. The CDR3 DNA follows: TGTGCCTTGACCATGCGGGGTACCTACAATGAGCAGTTCTTC.

The V and J genes are TRBV12-3 or TRBV12-4 and TRBJ1-4; TRBD1 agrees at 7 bases. J lost 10 bases, V lost 8 bases, and 10 bases had no gene match. The CDR3 runs to 13 residues. Here the CDR3 reads CASATGDGAKLFF. In DNA form, the CDR3 reads TGTGCCAGCGCCACAGGGGATGGAGCAAAACTGTTTTTT.

This chain connects TRBV12-3 or TRBV12-4 to TRBJ1-2, with D hard to call. The CDR3 is 12 amino acids. V dropped 6 bases and J dropped 5 bases, with 10 bases sitting between them. Here the CDR3 reads CASSAPGYGYTF. In DNA form, the CDR3 reads TGTGCCAGCAGCGCTCCGGGATATGGCTACACCTTC.

V and J are TRBV7-2 and TRBJ1-3; 7 bases align to TRBD1. The CDR3 has 14 residues. J was trimmed by 2 bases and V by 3 bases; bases with no gene match: 1. Germline CDR1 reads SGHTA; CDR2 reads FQGNSA. The chain's CDR3 is CASSFGTAGNTIYF. The CDR3 DNA reads TGTGCCAGCAGCTTTGGGACAGCTGGAAACACCATATATTTT.

This chain connects TRBV3-1 (or the pseudogene TRBV3-2) to TRBJ2-7; unclear D gene. From germline, CDR1 is LGHDT and CDR2 YNNKEL (reference sequence). Trimming pared 4 bases from V and 4 bases from J, leaving 8 bases between. The length of the CDR3 is 12 residues. CDR3 nucleotide sequence: TGTGCCAGCAGCCGTTACGGTTACGAGCAGTACTTC. The encoded protein is CASSRYGYEQYF.

This clone was detected once. This chain connects TRBV6-2 or TRBV6-3 to TRBJ1-5; TRBD1 might be the D (6 bases). Trimming removed 6 bases at V and 4 bases at J, with 16 bases between. This CDR3 contains 15 residues. Germline CDR1 is MNHEY and CDR2 is SVGEGT. The CDR3 sequence: CASSDQGLANQPQHF. The CDR3 DNA follows: TGTGCCAGCAGCGACCAGGGGTTAGCAAATCAGCCCCAGCATTTT.

For the CDR3, the DNA is TGTGCCAGCAGCTTAGAGGGAGGGGGGAATCAGCCCCAGCATTTT. Amino acid sequence: CASSLEGGGNQPQHF. The V and J genes are TRBV7-8 and TRBJ1-5; D might be TRBD1 (6 bases). The ends were cut back, 1 base at V and 4 bases at J, with 11 bases in the middle. This CDR3 spans 15 amino acids. CDR1 and CDR2 from the germline V gene are SGHVS and FQNEAQ.

The chain uses TRBV3-1 (or the pseudogene TRBV3-2) and TRBJ2-7, with D uncertain. The V end lost 4 bases, the J end lost 6 bases, and 16 bases lay between the germline ends. Germline CDR1 LGHDT, CDR2 YNNKEL (reference sequence). There are 14 residues in the CDR3. The CDR3 DNA reads TGTGCCAGCAGCCGCCTCACAGAGTCCCGCGAGCAGTACTTC. Amino acids: CASSRLTESREQYF.

This clone was recorded only once. The chain has TRBV5-4 and TRBJ2-6; tentatively, D is TRBD2 (5 bases). Germline V gene lookup returns CDR1 SGHNT and CDR2 YYREEE (reference sequence). V was clipped by 0 bases and J by 0 bases, with 19 bases between them. CDR3 length: 20 amino acids. Here the CDR3 reads CASSLVYRTLQSSGANVLTF. The CDR3 DNA reads as TGTGCCAGCAGCTTGGTATATCGGACTCTCCAGAGCTCTGGGGCCAACGTCCTGACTTTC.